This entry describes one T cell receptor (beta chain). Sequenced by immunoSEQ multiplex PCR; TCRdb stores in-frame clones only, minus some. Of about 150,000 clones listed, roughly 83% are singletons. This specimen belongs to a study of blood T cell repertoires in COVID-19. Study context: PBMCs, B-cell-depleted T cells, or T cells were the source of the cDNA or gDNA that made up the material.

This CDR3 contains 12 residues. In germline, CDR1 is SNHLY, CDR2 FYNNEI. The J segment lost 4 bases and the V segment lost 9 bases, leaving 5 bases of the junction unmatched. Material for sequencing was peripheral blood. This TCR was recovered from a woman aged 55 to 70 with acute or convalescent COVID-19. This chain links TRBV2 with TRBJ1-2, with 7 bases matching TRBD1. The CDR3 sequence: CARTGLPYGYTF. As DNA, the CDR3 is TGTGCCAGGACAGGGTTACCCTATGGCTACACCTTC.